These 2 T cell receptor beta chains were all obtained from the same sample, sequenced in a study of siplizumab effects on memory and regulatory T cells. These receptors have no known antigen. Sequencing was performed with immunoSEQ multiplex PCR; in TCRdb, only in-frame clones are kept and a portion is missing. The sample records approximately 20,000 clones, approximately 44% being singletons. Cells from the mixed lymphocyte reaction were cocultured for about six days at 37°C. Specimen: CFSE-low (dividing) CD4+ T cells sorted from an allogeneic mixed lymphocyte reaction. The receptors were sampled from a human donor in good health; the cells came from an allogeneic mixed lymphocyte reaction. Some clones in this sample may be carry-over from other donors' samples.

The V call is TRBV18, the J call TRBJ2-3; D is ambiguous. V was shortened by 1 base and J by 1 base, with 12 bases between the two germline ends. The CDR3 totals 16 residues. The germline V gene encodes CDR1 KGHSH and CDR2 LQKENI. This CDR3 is CASSPQAASGTDTQYF. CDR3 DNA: TGTGCCAGCTCACCACAAGCCGCCTCGGGCACAGATACGCAGTATTTT. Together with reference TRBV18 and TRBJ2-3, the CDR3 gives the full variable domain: NAGVMQNPRHLVRRRGQEARLRCSPMKGHSHVYWYRQLPEEGLKFMVYLQKENIIDESGMPKERFSAEFPKEGPSILRIQQVVRGDSAAYFCASSPQAASGTDTQYFGPGTRLTVL.

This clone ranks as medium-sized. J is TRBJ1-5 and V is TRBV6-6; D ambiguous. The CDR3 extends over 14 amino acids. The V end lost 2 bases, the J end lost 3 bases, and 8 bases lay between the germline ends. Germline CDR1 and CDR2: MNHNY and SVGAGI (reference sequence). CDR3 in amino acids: CASSYRLNNQPQHF. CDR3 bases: TGTGCCAGCAGTTACCGACTCAACAATCAGCCCCAGCATTTT.